This paragraph reports one TCR beta chain. These data belong to a study of technical replicates of blood from a few donors. Only in-frame clones appear in the TCRdb table, and some are missing; sequencing was by immunoSEQ multiplex PCR. This sample has under 85,000 clones, with over 85% found just once. This TCR derives from a human donor in good health. The sequenced material came from T cells isolated from PBMCs.

The CDR3 coding sequence is TGTGCCAGTAGTATCCTACAGGGCTACAATGAGCAGTTCTTC. It encodes CASSILQGYNEQFF. The chain is built from TRBV19 and TRBJ2-1, with D perhaps TRBD1 (6 bases). V shed 3 bases and J shed 3 bases, with 9 bases lying between them. The germline CDR1 and CDR2 sequences are LNHDA and SQIVND (reference sequence). The CDR3 extends over 14 amino acids.